These 5 T cell receptor beta chains share one sample of origin, sequenced in a study of vaccination effects on CD4 cells after COVID-19. Profiling relied on immunoSEQ multiplex PCR, and the TCRdb table lists in-frame clones only, not all of them. Among around 12,000 clones listed, around 73% were seen once. These receptors have no identified antigens. ViraFEST assay sequencing came after antigen-specific CD4+ T cells were expanded with viral peptide pools. Once cultured for approximately eleven days, the cells underwent separation to obtain CD4+ T cells. SARS-CoV-2 infected the person between March and December 2020, as confirmed by PCR. The vaccine given was either BNT162b2 or mRNA-1273, in two doses. The source material was CD4+ T cells from PBMCs cultured with HCoV-NL63 spike peptides, sampled after COVID-19 vaccination. All receptors come from a human donor who had a prior SARS-CoV-2 infection.

The V gene is TRBV4-3, the J gene TRBJ1-5; D gene unclear. Trimming pared 3 bases from V and 9 bases from J, leaving 15 bases between. CDR1 and CDR2 (germline): LGHNA, YSLEER. The CDR3 consists of 14 residues. This chain's CDR3 is CASSQGSGSRPQHF. The CDR3 nucleotides read TGCGCCAGCAGCCAGGGTTCGGGCTCTCGGCCCCAGCATTTT.

The chain couples TRBV4-3 to TRBJ1-2; tentative D call: TRBD1 (5 bases). The CDR3 is made up of 14 amino acids. Germline V gives CDR1 LGHNA, CDR2 YSLEER. V lost 4 bases and J 1 base, leaving 10 bases between the germline ends. The CDR3 sequence is CASSPLGVNYGYTF. The DNA for the CDR3 is TGCGCCAGCAGCCCCCTAGGGGTTAACTATGGCTACACCTTC.

The genes are TRBV5-1 and TRBJ2-7, with D perhaps matching TRBD1 (6 bases). V lost 4 bases to trimming and J lost 2 bases, with 13 bases between them. The germline V gene encodes CDR1 SGHRS and CDR2 YFSETQ. CDR3 length equals 14 residues. The CDR3 region is CASSLRTGTYEQYF. The CDR3 DNA follows: TGCGCCAGCAGCCTAAGAACAGGGACCTACGAGCAGTACTTC.

This clone came up a few times. The CDR3 DNA reads TGCAGCGCCCAAAACACTGAAGCTTTCTTT. Amino acid sequence: CSAQNTEAFF. The genes are TRBV29-1 and TRBJ1-1; D is unclear. Trimming stripped 7 bases from V and 2 bases from J, with 5 bases between. The CDR3 extends over 10 amino acids. CDR1 and CDR2 (germline): SQVTM, ANQGSEA.

This sequence joins TRBV6-6 and TRBJ1-5; D not resolved. The germline CDR1 and CDR2 sequences are MNHNY and SVGAGI (reference sequence). V dropped 8 bases and J dropped 9 bases, with 5 bases sitting between them. The CDR3 runs 9 residues. CDR3 residues: CASLVPQHF. The CDR3 DNA is TGTGCCAGCTTAGTGCCCCAGCATTTT.